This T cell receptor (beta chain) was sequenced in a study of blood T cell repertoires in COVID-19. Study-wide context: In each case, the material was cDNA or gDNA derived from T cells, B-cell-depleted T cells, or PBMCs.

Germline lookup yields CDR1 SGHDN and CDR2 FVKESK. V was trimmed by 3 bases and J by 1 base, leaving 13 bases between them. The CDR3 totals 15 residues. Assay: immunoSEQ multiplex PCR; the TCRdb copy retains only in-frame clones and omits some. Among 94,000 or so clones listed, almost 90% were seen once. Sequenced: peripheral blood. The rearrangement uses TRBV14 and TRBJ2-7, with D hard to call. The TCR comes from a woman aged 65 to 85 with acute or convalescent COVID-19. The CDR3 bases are TGTGCCAGCAGCCACCGCCCCCAGCGTTCCTACGAGCAGTACTTC. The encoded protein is CASSHRPQRSYEQYF. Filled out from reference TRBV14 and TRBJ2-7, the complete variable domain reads EAGVTQFPSHSVIEKGQTVTLRCDPISGHDNLYWYRRVMGKEIKFLLHFVKESKQDESGMPNNRFLAERTGGTYSTLKVQPAELEDSGVYFCASSHRPQRSYEQYFGPGTRLTVT.